This entry lists 26 T cell receptor beta chains sequenced from one sample in a study of CD8+ T cells in alopecia areata (dated by TCRdb to the late 2010s). In the paper's terms, the treatment or condition label means: oral pan-JAK inhibitor, 5-10 mg twice daily. Library creation used the immunoSEQ multiplex PCR assay. For TCR sequencing, RNA was extracted from every sample and reverse transcribed into cDNA to serve as template. Here the immuneACCESS table is served through TCRdb, limited to in-frame sequences with V and J called. Missing clones are a known gap in these copies; in checked studies unresolved V genes cover under half, and the rest lacks a known reason. This sample gives about 270,000 clones in total; around three fifths of them show up just once. In total, the top ten clones hold roughly 0.93% of the sample. The starting material was CD4+ T cells sorted from blood, obtained at week 52, from a patient treated with tofacitinib. The source is a human donor with alopecia areata.

The chain couples TRBV5-1 to TRBJ2-7; 9 positions agree with TRBD2. Unmatched junction bases numbered 10, after V lost 2 bases and J lost 7 bases. Germline V lookup: CDR1 SGHRS, CDR2 YFSETQ. CDR3 length: 15 amino acids. This CDR3 reads CASSFGSSGAVEQYF. The DNA of the CDR3 is TGCGCCAGCAGCTTTGGTTCTAGCGGGGCCGTGGAGCAGTACTTC.

The rearrangement links TRBV5-4 to TRBJ2-5; 12 bases are shared with TRBD2. Germline CDR1 SGHNT, CDR2 YYREEE (reference sequence). CDR3 length: 16 amino acids. V shed 4 bases, J shed 2 bases, and the junction held 6 bases outside the gene matches. The CDR3 region is CASSGTSGGTQETQYF. For the CDR3, the DNA is TGTGCCAGCAGCGGTACTAGCGGGGGGACACAAGAGACCCAGTACTTC.

The chain has TRBV13 and TRBJ2-7, with a weak D call TRBD1 (6 bases). V was cut by 2 bases and J by 4 bases, with 21 bases left in between. The germline V gene has CDR1 PRHDT and CDR2 FYEKMQ (reference sequence). This CDR3 region has 17 residues. The chain's CDR3 is CASSLRWKGEIPYEQYF. Written as DNA, the CDR3 is TGTGCCAGCAGCTTAAGGTGGAAGGGGGAGATCCCTTACGAGCAGTACTTC.

The chain recombines TRBV9 with TRBJ1-6, with TRBD1 matching over 7 bases. The CDR3 spans 13 residues. With V trimmed by 3 bases and J by 7 bases, 1 base remained unmatched. The germline CDR1 and CDR2 sequences are SGDLS and YYNGEE. The CDR3 region is CASSAQGNSPLHF. CDR3 sequence (DNA): TGTGCCAGCAGCGCACAGGGGAATTCACCCCTCCACTTT.

This chain connects TRBV9 to TRBJ1-6; D not certain. CDR3 length: 13 residues. V lost 1 base, J lost 4 bases, and 3 bases lay in between. Looked up from germline, CDR1 is SGDLS and CDR2 is YYNGEE. As DNA, the CDR3 is TGTGCCAGCAGCGTATCGTATAATTCACCCCTCCACTTT. Residues: CASSVSYNSPLHF.

The gene calls are TRBV4-3 and TRBJ2-7; D not certain. Germline CDR1 is LGHNA and CDR2 is YSLEER. The CDR3 is made up of 13 amino acids. Trimming stripped 1 base from V and 3 bases from J, with 7 bases between. The CDR3 loop is CASSQGVSYEQYF. In DNA form, the CDR3 reads TGCGCCAGCAGCCAAGGGGTTAGCTACGAGCAGTACTTC.

J is TRBJ2-5 and V is TRBV29-1, with 7 bases that match TRBD1. In germline, CDR1 is SQVTM, CDR2 ANQGSEA. V lost 4 bases, J lost 5 bases, and 13 bases stayed unmatched. This CDR3 comprises 15 residues. CDR3 sequence: CSVAPNPGQLETQYF. The CDR3 DNA sequence: TGCAGCGTTGCCCCAAATCCGGGACAGTTGGAGACCCAGTACTTC.

This chain joins TRBV20-1 and TRBJ2-1; a weak D match, TRBD2 (6 bases). The CDR3 loop spans 11 amino acids. V was trimmed by 6 bases and J by 9 bases, leaving 12 bases between them. Germline assignment: CDR1 DFQATT and CDR2 SNEGSKA (reference sequence). CDR3: CSAARRGEQFF. The CDR3 coding sequence is TGCAGTGCGGCCCGGCGGGGTGAGCAGTTCTTC.

J is TRBJ1-3 and V is TRBV7-2; D uncertain. The germline V and J ends were trimmed by 5 bases and 3 bases, with 8 bases remaining between them. Germline loops: CDR1 SGHTA, CDR2 FQGNSA. The CDR3 spans 13 residues. Written as DNA, the CDR3 is TGTGCCAGCAGCCGATACAGTGGAAACACCATATATTTT. Translated: CASSRYSGNTIYF.

CDR3 in DNA: TGCAGCGTTACGGGAGTAGCGGGGGGGAACACCGGGGAGCTGTTTTTT. This gives the protein CSVTGVAGGNTGELFF. The chain links TRBV29-1 to TRBJ2-2, with 10 nucleotides matching TRBD2. The CDR3 is 16 amino acids. Germline values: CDR1 SQVTM, CDR2 ANQGSEA. Unmatched junction bases numbered 7, after V lost 5 bases and J lost 1 base.

The chain carries TRBV7-9 and TRBJ1-2, with D unresolved. Germline CDR1 reads SEHNR; CDR2 reads FQNEAQ (reference sequence). The V end lost 1 base, the J end lost 3 bases, and 0 bases lay between the germline ends. The CDR3 is 11 amino acids. CDR3 coding DNA: TGTGCCAGCAGCTTAGACTATGGCTACACCTTC. Its protein is CASSLDYGYTF.

This clone was found a few times. CDR3 in amino acids: CASSLKRPGQGRYTGELFF. CDR3 in DNA: TGCGCCAGCAGCTTGAAGAGGCCGGGACAGGGAAGATACACCGGGGAGCTGTTTTTT. This chain links TRBV5-1 with TRBJ2-2, with 9 nucleotides matching TRBD1. The germline V gene has CDR1 SGHRS and CDR2 YFSETQ. Trimming at V came to 1 base and at J to 3 bases, leaving 13 bases not matched to a gene. The CDR3 is made up of 19 amino acids.

This sequence joins TRBV5-1 and TRBJ2-5, with D hard to call. The CDR3 is 13 residues long. Germline V gene sequence: CDR1 SGHRS, CDR2 YFSETQ. Trimming took off 2 bases at V and 2 bases at J, with 7 bases between the two ends. In nucleotides, the CDR3 is TGCGCCAGCAGCTTTCAGAGGCAAGAGACCCAGTACTTC. Translation gives CASSFQRQETQYF.

This clone appeared a few times. The rearrangement links TRBV5-1 to TRBJ2-4; D is uncertain. From germline, CDR1 is SGHRS and CDR2 YFSETQ. The CDR3 totals 14 residues. V lost 0 bases, J lost 1 base, and 5 bases lay in between. In nucleotides, the CDR3 is TGCGCCAGCAGCTTGGAGGAGGCCAAAAACATTCAGTACTTC. It is translated as CASSLEEAKNIQYF.

This clone has only a few counts. The gene calls are TRBV6-5 and TRBJ2-7; D unclear. Germline CDR1 is MNHEY and CDR2 is SVGAGI. The V end lost 2 bases, the J end lost 5 bases, and 4 bases lay between the germline ends. The CDR3 consists of 11 residues. DNA for the CDR3: TGTGCCAGCAGTTACAGTCACGAGCAGTACTTC. Its translation is CASSYSHEQYF.

This clone appeared many times. The rearrangement uses TRBV7-2 and TRBJ2-1; weak D call: TRBD2 (6 bases). V was trimmed by 5 bases and J by 3 bases, leaving 20 bases between them. Germline assignment: CDR1 SGHTA and CDR2 FQGNSA. This CDR3 has 17 residues. CDR3: CASSPPPRGNIYNEQFF. The CDR3 region has the DNA TGTGCCAGCAGCCCGCCCCCCCGGGGGAATATCTACAATGAGCAGTTCTTC. The full variable domain, in which reference TRBV7-2 and TRBJ2-1 provide the parts outside the CDR3, is GAGVSQSPSNKVTEKGKDVELRCDPISGHTALYWYRQSLGQGLEFLIYFQGNSAPDKSGLPSDRFSAERTGGSVSTLTIQRTQQEDSAVYLCASSPPPRGNIYNEQFFGPGTRLTVL.

V is TRBV29-1 and J is TRBJ2-7, with TRBD2 as a possible D gene (6 bases). V lost 4 bases, J lost 4 bases, and 14 bases lay in between. Germline V CDR1 and CDR2: SQVTM, ANQGSEA. This CDR3 has 13 residues. CDR3 amino acids: CSVGLTEGYEQYF. As DNA, the CDR3 is TGCAGCGTTGGCCTAACGGAGGGTTACGAGCAGTACTTC.

The chain couples TRBV9 to TRBJ2-5; 8 nucleotides agree with TRBD1. The V segment lost 0 bases and the J segment 3 bases; nucleotides outside the gene matches: 4. The germline CDR1 and CDR2 sequences are SGDLS and YYNGEE. There are 15 residues in the CDR3. The CDR3 DNA follows: TGTGCCAGCAGCGTAGAAGCAGGGGGCAAAGAGACCCAGTACTTC. The encoded protein is CASSVEAGGKETQYF.

The chain carries TRBV30 and TRBJ1-5, with D hard to call. Trimming took 0 bases from V and 2 from J, leaving 8 bases between them. This CDR3 has 14 residues. The germline V gene encodes CDR1 GTSNPN and CDR2 SVGIG (reference sequence). The CDR3 bases are TGTGCCTGGAGTGTAGTTAGAGGCAATCAGCCCCAGCATTTT. The encoded protein is CAWSVVRGNQPQHF.

CDR3 coding DNA: TGTGCCAGCAGTGAACTACGTTCCAATTCACCCCTCCACTTT. Translated, it gives CASSELRSNSPLHF. This chain connects TRBV2 to TRBJ1-6; D is ambiguous. The CDR3 totals 14 residues. Germline CDR1 and CDR2: SNHLY and FYNNEI. Trimming took off 2 bases at V and 7 bases at J, with 9 bases between the two ends.

This clone has a handful of counts. V gene TRBV6-6 combines with J gene TRBJ2-1; D is unresolved. The CDR3 is 13 amino acids. Germline lookup yields CDR1 MNHNY and CDR2 SVGAGI (reference sequence). The V and J ends lost 11 bases and 4 bases respectively, with 15 bases between them. For the CDR3, the DNA is TGTGCCCTGTCCTCTGTGAGTTACAATGAGCAGTTCTTC. Its translation: CALSSVSYNEQFF.

The V gene is TRBV5-6, the J gene TRBJ2-1; 7 bases map to TRBD2. This CDR3 spans 13 amino acids. The germline CDR1 and CDR2 sequences are SGHDT and YYEEEE. V dropped 1 base and J dropped 11; count of bases not matched to a gene: 6. As DNA, the CDR3 is TGTGCCAGCAGCTTGCCCCCTAGCGGTAAGCAGTTCTTC. Residues: CASSLPPSGKQFF.

There are a few counts of this clone. V gene TRBV7-2 combines with J gene TRBJ1-5; D unclear. V lost 2 bases and J lost 9, with 17 bases in between. The germline V gene has CDR1 SGHTA and CDR2 FQGNSA. This CDR3 is 15 amino acids long. The CDR3, as DNA: TGTGCCAGCAGCTTAAAGGGAGACTCACCCAGGCCCCAGCATTTT. Protein sequence: CASSLKGDSPRPQHF.

The chain joins TRBV6-5 to TRBJ1-1; D not resolved. In germline, CDR1 is MNHEY, CDR2 SVGAGI. Trimming left V 2 bases short and J 5 bases short, with 12 bases between. The CDR3 sequence is 14 residues long. The CDR3 nucleotides are TGTGCCAGCAGTTACGCATTGAGTGTGACTGAAGCTTTCTTT. Translating it yields CASSYALSVTEAFF.

The chain recombines TRBV30 with TRBJ1-6; possibly TRBD1 for D (5 bases). Germline CDR1 is GTSNPN and CDR2 is SVGIG (reference sequence). The ends were cut back, 1 base at V and 9 bases at J, with 13 bases in the middle. The CDR3 covers 14 residues. In DNA form, the CDR3 reads TGTGCCTGGAGTGCCGGGCCCGGGGGTTCACCCCTCCACTTT. This translates into CAWSAGPGGSPLHF. Full variable domain (missing parts from reference TRBV30 and TRBJ1-6): SQTIHQWPATLVQPVGSPLSLECTVEGTSNPNLYWYRQAAGRGLQLLFYSVGIGQISSEVPQNLSASRPQDRQFILSSKKLLLSDSGFYLCAWSAGPGGSPLHFGNGTRLTVT.

Comment on this clone: Other DNA variants within this sample encode the same CDR3. The chain employs TRBV29-1 and TRBJ1-2; no firm D call. CDR3 length: 14 amino acids. Per the germline V gene, CDR1 is SQVTM and CDR2 is ANQGSEA. Trimming removed 6 bases from V and 5 bases from J, with 19 bases in between. Here the CDR3 DNA reads TGCAGCGTCCTCTCCCCCCCGCCCCAATATGGCTACACCTTC. Its protein product is CSVLSPPPQYGYTF. Complete variable domain (other parts from reference TRBV29-1 and TRBJ1-2): SAVISQKPSRDICQRGTSLTIQCQVDSQVTMMFWYRQQPGQSLTLIATANQGSEATYESGFVIDKFPISRPNLTFSTLTVSNMSPEDSSIYLCSVLSPPPQYGYTFGSGTRLTVV.